This T cell receptor beta chain was recovered during a study of blood T cell repertoires in COVID-19. Using immunoSEQ multiplex PCR, the repertoire was profiled, and TCRdb retains in-frame clones only, with some absent. The sample lists 150,000 to 200,000 clones, 70% to 90% occurring once. The germline CDR1 and CDR2 sequences are MDHEN and SYDVKM. Trimming took 5 bases from V and 7 from J; bases not matched to a gene: 8. This CDR3 spans 14 amino acids. This sequence joins TRBV28 and TRBJ2-1; 7 positions match TRBD1. Sequencing used peripheral blood. This clonotype originated in a man aged 55 to 69 with acute or convalescent COVID-19. CDR3 protein: CASSATGDKNEQFF. In nucleotides, the CDR3 is TGTGCCAGCAGTGCCACAGGGGACAAGAATGAGCAGTTCTTC.